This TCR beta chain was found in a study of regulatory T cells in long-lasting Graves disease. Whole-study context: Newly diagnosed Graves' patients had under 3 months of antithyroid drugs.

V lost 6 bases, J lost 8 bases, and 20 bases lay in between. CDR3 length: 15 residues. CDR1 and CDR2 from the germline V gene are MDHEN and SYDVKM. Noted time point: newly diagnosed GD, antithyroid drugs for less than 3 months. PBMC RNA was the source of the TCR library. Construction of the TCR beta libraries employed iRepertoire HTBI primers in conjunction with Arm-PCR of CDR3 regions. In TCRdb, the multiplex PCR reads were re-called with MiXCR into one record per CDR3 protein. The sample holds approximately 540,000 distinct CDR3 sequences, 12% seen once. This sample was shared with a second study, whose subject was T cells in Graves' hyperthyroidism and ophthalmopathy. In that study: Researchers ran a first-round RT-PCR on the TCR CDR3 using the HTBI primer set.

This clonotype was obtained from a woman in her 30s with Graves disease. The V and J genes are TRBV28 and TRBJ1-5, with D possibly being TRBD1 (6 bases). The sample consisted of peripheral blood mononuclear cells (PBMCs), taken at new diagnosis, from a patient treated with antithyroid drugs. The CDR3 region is CASSPFGGPVEPQHF. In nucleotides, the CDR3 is TGTGCCAGCAGCCCTTTCGGGGGCCCCGTCGAGCCCCAGCATTTT. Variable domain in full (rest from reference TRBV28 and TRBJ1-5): DVKVTQSSRYLVKRTGEKVFLECVQDMDHENMFWYRQDPGLGLRLIYFSYDVKMKEKGDIPEGYSVSREKKERFSLILESASTNQTSMYLCASSPFGGPVEPQHFGDGTRLSIL.